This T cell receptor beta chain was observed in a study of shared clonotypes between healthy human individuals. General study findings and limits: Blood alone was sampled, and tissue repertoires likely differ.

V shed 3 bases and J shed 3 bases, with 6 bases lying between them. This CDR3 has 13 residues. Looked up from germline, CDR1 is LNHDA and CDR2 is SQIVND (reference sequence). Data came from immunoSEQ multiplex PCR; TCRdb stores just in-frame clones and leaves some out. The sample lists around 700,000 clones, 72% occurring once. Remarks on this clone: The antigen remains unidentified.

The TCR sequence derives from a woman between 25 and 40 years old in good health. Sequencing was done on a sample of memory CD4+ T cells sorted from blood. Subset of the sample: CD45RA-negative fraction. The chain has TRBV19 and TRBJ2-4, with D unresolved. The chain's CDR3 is CASSILVKNIQYF. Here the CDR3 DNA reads TGTGCCAGTAGTATTTTGGTCAAAAACATTCAGTACTTC. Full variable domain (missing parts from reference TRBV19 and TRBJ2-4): DGGITQSPKYLFRKEGQNVTLSCEQNLNHDAMYWYRQDPGQGLRLIYYSQIVNDFQKGDIAEGYSVSREKKESFPLTVTSAQKNPTAFYLCASSILVKNIQYFGAGTRLSVL.